The sample holds a few counts of the clone carrying this T cell receptor beta chain. There are 12 residues in the CDR3. The V end was cut by 10 bases, the J end by 6 bases, with 16 bases between. CDR1 and CDR2 (germline): MRHNA, SNTAGT. This record belongs to a study of blood T cell repertoires in COVID-19. The wider study: Italy, Spain and the United States were the sources of the convalescent and acute COVID-19 samples.

Using immunoSEQ multiplex PCR, the repertoire was profiled, and TCRdb retains in-frame clones only, with some absent. The sample holds about 150,000 clones; about 88% are singletons and the top ten take around 7.9%. Material: PBMCs or T cells enriched from blood (not recorded which). V usage is TRBV6-4 and J usage is TRBJ2-7, with D maybe TRBD1 (6 bases). The clonotype was recovered from a man aged 45 to 65 who had recovered from COVID-19. The CDR3 protein is CATFPGAVEQYF. In DNA, the CDR3 is TGTGCCACCTTCCCAGGGGCTGTCGAGCAGTACTTC.